Shown below are 2 T cell receptor beta chains from a single sample sequenced in a study of cytomegalovirus exposure and HLA in healthy donors. The PCR ran on 60 Vbeta and 13 Jbeta primers. The method was immunoSEQ multiplex PCR; TCRdb's version includes in-frame clones alone and lacks a portion of them. The sample lists under 120,000 clones; about 79% were seen once. Specimen: PBMCs. These receptors were obtained from a man aged 50 to 59 in good health and CMV-seropositive.

J is TRBJ1-2 and V is TRBV27; D remains ambiguous. V lost 4 bases, J lost 5 bases, and 11 bases lay in between. The CDR3 spans 13 residues. Germline V gene sequence: CDR1 MNHEY, CDR2 SMNVEV (reference sequence). As DNA, the CDR3 is TGTGCCAGCAGTTCGACGGGGAATTATGGCTACACCTTC. The encoded protein is CASSSTGNYGYTF.

The V gene is TRBV5-1, the J gene TRBJ2-7; maybe TRBD1 (5 bases). This CDR3 spans 15 amino acids. Looked up from germline, CDR1 is SGHRS and CDR2 is YFSETQ. V was cut by 0 bases and J by 7 bases, with 17 bases left in between. In DNA form, the CDR3 reads TGCGCCAGCAGCTTGGAGGGGCCCCTAGGTTGGGAGCAGTACTTC. It encodes CASSLEGPLGWEQYF.